A single sample gave rise to the 20 T cell receptor beta chains below, sequenced in a study of cytomegalovirus exposure and HLA in healthy donors. The PCR was carried out with 60 Vbeta primers and 13 Jbeta primers. Repertoires were generated with immunoSEQ multiplex PCR, while TCRdb's copy carries only in-frame clones and drops some. The sample comprises 90,000 to 100,000 clones, 70% to 80% of which are singletons, and roughly 8% rests with the top ten. Sequencing was carried out using PBMCs. These receptors all come from a female donor in good health and CMV-seronegative.

Note on this clone: This same CDR3 is encoded by further DNA sequences in the sample. The V call is TRBV11-3, the J call TRBJ2-1; D might be TRBD2 (6 bases). CDR3 length equals 14 residues. CDR1 is SGHNT, CDR2 YENEEA, per germline. Trimming removed 1 base at V and 10 bases at J, with 14 bases between. The CDR3 region has the DNA TGTGCCAGCAGCTTAGGGGTCGGACTACAAGAGCAGTTCTTC. Protein sequence: CASSLGVGLQEQFF.

CDR3 in amino acids: CATIGRGRQFGGGYTF. The CDR3 DNA reads TGTGCCACCATAGGGAGGGGTAGACAGTTTGGCGGCGGCTACACCTTC. This chain connects TRBV28 to TRBJ1-2, with a tentative D call TRBD1 (5 bases). V was clipped by 10 bases and J by 8 bases, with 29 bases between them. Germline CDR1 and CDR2: MDHEN and SYDVKM. The CDR3 extends over 16 amino acids.

The V gene is TRBV6-1, the J gene TRBJ2-3; TRBD2 aligns across 10 bases. This CDR3 comprises 18 residues. CDR1 and CDR2 from the germline V gene are MNHNS and SASEGT. V dropped 4 bases and J dropped 1; count of bases not matched to a gene: 11. The CDR3 sequence is CASSGGPKAGGRTDTQYF. DNA of the CDR3: TGTGCCAGCAGTGGAGGCCCTAAAGCGGGAGGGCGCACAGATACGCAGTATTTT.

The count of this clone is one. The chain recombines TRBV15 with TRBJ1-5; 10 positions match TRBD1. With V trimmed by 5 bases and J by 2 bases, 0 bases remained unmatched. The CDR3 extends over 14 amino acids. Germline assignment: CDR1 LNHNV and CDR2 YYDKDF (reference sequence). The CDR3 protein is CATSGTGGNQPQHF. The CDR3 DNA is TGTGCCACCAGCGGGACAGGGGGCAATCAGCCCCAGCATTTT.

This chain connects TRBV14 to TRBJ2-7; a possible D gene is TRBD1 (6 bases). CDR1 is SGHDN, CDR2 FVKESK, per germline. Trimming took off 3 bases at V and 7 bases at J, with 13 bases between the two ends. This CDR3 comprises 13 residues. CDR3 nucleotides: TGTGCCAGCAGCCAGAACAGGGCTCGGGAGCAGTACTTC. Amino acids: CASSQNRAREQYF. The full variable domain, completed using reference TRBV14 and TRBJ2-7, is EAGVTQFPSHSVIEKGQTVTLRCDPISGHDNLYWYRRVMGKEIKFLLHFVKESKQDESGMPNNRFLAERTGGTYSTLKVQPAELEDSGVYFCASSQNRAREQYFGPGTRLTVT.

The chain joins TRBV30 to TRBJ2-2; TRBD2 aligns across 7 bases. V shed 3 bases and J 7 bases; nucleotides not matched to a gene: 5. CDR3 size: 13 residues. Germline V gene sequence: CDR1 GTSNPN, CDR2 SVGIG (reference sequence). The CDR3 region has the DNA TGTGCCTGGAGGCGGGAGTCGGTCGGGGAGCTGTTTTTT. Its protein is CAWRRESVGELFF.

This clone was recorded a few times. The CDR3 DNA sequence: TGCGCCAGCAGCTCCGAATACTCCGGGGATACGCAGTATTTT. This sequence encodes CASSSEYSGDTQYF. V is TRBV5-1 and J is TRBJ2-3; no reliable D call. The CDR3 loop spans 14 amino acids. The germline V and J ends were trimmed by 3 bases and 6 bases, with 14 bases remaining between them. From germline, CDR1 is SGHRS and CDR2 YFSETQ.

This clone has just a few counts. This chain links TRBV28 with TRBJ1-2, with TRBD1 matching over 12 bases. Trimming cost V 5 bases and J 8 bases; bases outside gene matches: 12. Germline CDR1 MDHEN, CDR2 SYDVKM. This CDR3 comprises 16 residues. CDR3 sequence reads: CASSLRDRGRYEGYTF. Written as DNA, the CDR3 is TGTGCCAGCAGTCTCCGGGACAGGGGGCGTTATGAAGGCTACACCTTC.

The V and J genes are TRBV7-6 and TRBJ2-5; 8 bases line up with TRBD2. V lost 0 bases, J lost 5 bases, and 5 bases stayed unmatched. CDR3 length: 15 residues. Germline CDR1 is SGHVS and CDR2 is FNYEAQ. CDR3 DNA: TGTGCCAGCAGCTTAGCAGCGGGGGTTGGTGAGACCCAGTACTTC. It codes for CASSLAAGVGETQYF.

The V call is TRBV7-2, the J call TRBJ2-6; the match to TRBD1 covers 7 bases. The CDR3 covers 15 residues. Germline V gene sequence: CDR1 SGHTA, CDR2 FQGNSA. The V and J ends lost 6 bases and 4 bases, in that order; junction bases with no gene match: 6. Here the CDR3 reads CASRPDRVGANVLTF. CDR3 bases: TGTGCCAGCAGACCCGACAGGGTCGGGGCCAACGTCCTGACTTTC.

This clone was counted a single time. The chain combines TRBV2 with TRBJ1-2; weak D call: TRBD1 (6 bases). V lost 1 base and J lost 8, with 11 bases in between. The germline gives CDR1 SNHLY, CDR2 FYNNEI. The CDR3 runs 13 residues. The CDR3 DNA reads as TGTGCCAGCAGTGAAGGGCAGGGGAGAGGCTACACCTTC. The encoded protein is CASSEGQGRGYTF.

This chain connects TRBV4-1 to TRBJ2-4; tentatively, D is TRBD2 (9 bases). The CDR3 consists of 20 residues. Trimming cost V 0 bases and J 1 base, with 22 bases left between them. Germline CDR1 is MGHRA and CDR2 is YSYEKL. The CDR3 region is CASSQDLAGGSGGAKNIQYF. CDR3 sequence (DNA): TGCGCCAGCAGCCAAGATCTGGCAGGGGGCAGCGGGGGGGCCAAAAACATTCAGTACTTC.

The chain has TRBV5-5 and TRBJ1-4; TRBD1 matches at 7 bases. From germline, CDR1 is SGHKS and CDR2 YYEKEE (reference sequence). Trimming cost V 4 bases and J 4 bases; bases outside gene matches: 7. The CDR3 length is 15 residues. The CDR3 reads CASSNGQVGNEKLFF. In nucleotides, the CDR3 is TGTGCCAGCAGCAACGGACAGGTCGGTAATGAAAAACTGTTTTTT.

This clone was seen a single time. The V and J genes are TRBV6-5 and TRBJ2-2, with TRBD1 matching over 8 bases. CDR3 length equals 13 residues. Germline V gene lookup returns CDR1 MNHEY and CDR2 SVGAGI. Germline trimming cut 6 bases from V and 4 bases from J; bases unmatched to any gene: 1. In DNA, the CDR3 is TGTGCCAGCAGGGGACAGGTCACCGGGGAGCTGTTTTTT. It codes for CASRGQVTGELFF.

This chain connects TRBV11-2 to TRBJ1-6; 8 positions match TRBD1. The germline V gene has CDR1 SGHAT and CDR2 FQNNGV. The CDR3 totals 15 residues. After removal of 5 bases from V and 4 bases from J, the junction contained 4 bases not matched to a gene. Here the CDR3 DNA reads TGTGCCAGCAGCCCACGACAGGGGTATAATTCACCCCTCCACTTT. Its translation is CASSPRQGYNSPLHF.

Remarks on this clone: Compared with germline, one end of the junction differs, possibly owing to a read error. The genes are TRBV6-6 and TRBJ2-1; 8 bases map to TRBD2. Germline V gene sequence: CDR1 MNHNY, CDR2 SVGAGI (reference sequence). CDR3 length: 12 residues. CDR3 region: CASSPTSAFTLF. In nucleotides, the CDR3 is TGTGCCAGCAGTCCGACTAGCGCCTTTACTCTCTTC.

V is TRBV9 and J is TRBJ1-1, with 9 bases lining up with TRBD1. CDR3 length: 14 amino acids. J gave up 6 bases and V 4 bases, and 7 bases lay outside the gene matches. In germline, CDR1 is SGDLS, CDR2 YYNGEE. CDR3 in DNA: TGTGCCAGCAGCTATACCTGGACAGGGGCTGAAGCTTTCTTT. Its translation is CASSYTWTGAEAFF.

This sequence joins TRBV27 and TRBJ2-5; D might be TRBD2 (5 bases). Germline V gene sequence: CDR1 MNHEY, CDR2 SMNVEV (reference sequence). The CDR3 is 15 amino acids. V lost 1 base and J lost 3, with 12 bases in between. The CDR3: CASSLWAGGKETQYF. The CDR3 DNA follows: TGTGCCAGCAGTTTATGGGCCGGAGGAAAAGAGACCCAGTACTTC.

This clone was seen a single time. The gene calls are TRBV7-6 and TRBJ2-1; 10 bases fit TRBD2. Unmatched junction bases numbered 7, after V lost 1 base and J lost 7 bases. Germline-derived CDR1 and CDR2 are SGHVS and FNYEAQ. The CDR3 length is 16 residues. The CDR3 here is CASSLEAGGPRNEQFF. The CDR3 DNA reads TGTGCCAGCAGCTTAGAAGCGGGAGGGCCTAGGAATGAGCAGTTCTTC. Full variable domain (remainder filled in from reference TRBV7-6 and TRBJ2-1): GAGVSQSPRYKVTKRGQDVALRCDPISGHVSLYWYRQALGQGPEFLTYFNYEAQQDKSGLPNDRFSAERPEGSISTLTIQRTEQRDSAMYRCASSLEAGGPRNEQFFGPGTRLTVL.

This CDR3 reads CSVPGLGTTLYSYNEQFF. CDR3 nucleotide sequence: TGCAGCGTCCCAGGTCTGGGGACAACTCTTTACTCCTACAATGAGCAGTTCTTC. The rearrangement links TRBV29-1 to TRBJ2-1; D possibly corresponds to TRBD1 (6 bases). V shed 6 bases and J shed 0 bases, with 24 bases lying between them. Germline V CDR1 and CDR2: SQVTM, ANQGSEA. The CDR3 is made up of 18 amino acids.